The clone carrying this T cell receptor (beta chain) was detected many times. The junction and the germline gene differ at one end; a read error may be behind it. This specimen belongs to a study of T cells after yellow fever vaccination. Germline CDR1 LNHNV, CDR2 YYDKDF (reference sequence). The CDR3 runs to 12 residues. One entry per CDR3 protein, called by TCRdb with MiXCR from the 5' RACE reads. The sample includes under 50,000 distinct CDR3 sequences, over 5.5% of them seen just once. The starting material was PBMCs, either bulk or a sorted T-cell subset (CD4+, CD8+, memory, or dextramer-sorted; not recorded which), obtained 45 days after the yellow fever booster vaccination. The chain recombines TRBV15 with TRBJ2-1, with D uncertain. The receptor was isolated from a man in his thirties or forties who received the YFV17D yellow fever vaccine. In DNA form, the CDR3 reads TGTGCCACCAGCAGAGATCAGTACTCCTTGGGGTTC. It encodes CATSRDQYSLGF.